A selection of T cell receptor beta chains follows, all from one sample in a study of long-term antiretroviral therapy in people with HIV. Measured with immunoSEQ multiplex PCR; TCRdb has only the in-frame clones, and not every one. The sample shows 15,000 to 20,000 clones, over 75% of them seen only once. The sequences come from unsorted PBMCs, collected at the start of antiretroviral therapy, before treatment. These receptors all stem from a woman between 40 and 50 years old with HIV. Both conserved end residues are part of each CDR3. A D gene is named only where the DNA matches it firmly. Size tells how often a clone was seen (once, few, many) or the class of an expanded clone, and some rows leave it out.

CDR3nt | CDR3aa | v_gene | abundance | j_gene | d_gene | len
TGTGCCAGCATGCTCAGGGGGCGCGGAAGCAATCAGCCCCAGCATTTT | CASMLRGRGSNQPQHF | TRBV2 | few | TRBJ1-5 | TRBD1 | 16
TGTGCCAGCAGCGAGCTAGGTGGGGCAAGAGATACGCAGTATTTT | CASSELGGARDTQYF | TRBV7-9 | NA | TRBJ2-3 | NA | 15
TGTGCCAGTAGTATATCGAACAGGGGTGTTTCACCCCTCCACTTT | CASSISNRGVSPLHF | TRBV19 | few | TRBJ1-6 | TRBD1 | 15
TGCAGCGTACAGGGATCGGAGCTCGATGAAAAACTGTTTTTT | CSVQGSELDEKLFF | TRBV29-1 | NA | TRBJ1-4 | NA | 14
TGTGCCAGCTCACAAAACAGGGGTGGAGAGACCCAGTACTTC | CASSQNRGGETQYF | TRBV18 | NA | TRBJ2-5 | TRBD1 | 14
TGCGCCAGCAGCTCCATGAGAAACACCGGGGAGCTGTTTTTT | CASSSMRNTGELFF | TRBV5-1 | NA | TRBJ2-2 | NA | 14
TGTGCCTGGAGTGTACAGAAAAATTCACCCCTCCACTTT | CAWSVQKNSPLHF | TRBV30 | NA | TRBJ1-6 | NA | 13
TGTGCCAGCTCAGACTTACACACCGGGGCCGGCTACACCTTC | CASSDLHTGAGYTF | TRBV18 | NA | TRBJ1-2 | NA | 14
TGTGCCAGCAGCTTGGGGGGGTTGAATTCACCCCTCCACTTT | CASSLGGLNSPLHF | TRBV5-8 | NA | TRBJ1-6 | NA | 14
TGCAGCGCACCGTTCCTACAAGACAAGCACGAGCAGTACTTC | CSAPFLQDKHEQYF | TRBV29-1 | NA | TRBJ2-7 | NA | 14
TGTGCCAGCAGCACGGACAGGGAAGGAACTAATGAAAAACTGTTTTTT | CASSTDREGTNEKLFF | TRBV7-9 | once | TRBJ1-4 | TRBD1 | 16
TGTGCCAGCTCACCACCGGGGGGAAGGGACCGGGAGCTGTTTTTT | CASSPPGGRDRELFF | TRBV18 | NA | TRBJ2-2 | NA | 15
TGTGCCAGCAGCACACGGGACATCTATTTGGGCAATCAGCCCCAGCATTTT | CASSTRDIYLGNQPQHF | TRBV7-8 | NA | TRBJ1-5 | NA | 17
TGTGCCAGCAGCGATCCGGGACAGGAACGCTACGAGCAGTACTTC | CASSDPGQERYEQYF | TRBV2 | NA | TRBJ2-7 | TRBD1 | 15
TGTGCCAGCAGCTTAAGACAGGAGGGGGGTCAGACCCAGTACTTC | CASSLRQEGGQTQYF | TRBV5-6 | NA | TRBJ2-5 | NA | 15
TGTGCCTGGAGTGGGTCATCGGGTCAGCCCCAGCATTTT | CAWSGSSGQPQHF | TRBV30 | few | TRBJ1-5 | NA | 13
TGTGCCAGCAGCTTAACCGCAGGTGACCAAGAGACCCAGTACTTC | CASSLTAGDQETQYF | TRBV7-3 | NA | TRBJ2-5 | NA | 15
TGTGCCAGTAGTATTAGGACAGAGAATGAAAAACTGTTTTTT | CASSIRTENEKLFF | TRBV19 | NA | TRBJ1-4 | NA | 14
TGTGCCAGGACCCGACAGAACACTGAAGCTTTCTTT | CARTRQNTEAFF | TRBV30 | NA | TRBJ1-1 | NA | 12
TGTGCCAGCAGCCCAGACAGGGGACCCTACGAGCAGTACTTC | CASSPDRGPYEQYF | TRBV11-2 | NA | TRBJ2-7 | TRBD1 | 14
TGTGCCAGCAGTTCGCCCGGGACAAGCAAAAACATTCAGTACTTC | CASSSPGTSKNIQYF | TRBV28 | NA | TRBJ2-4 | NA | 15
TGTGCCAGCAGTTATTGTGATCAGCCCCAGCATTTT | CASSYCDQPQHF | TRBV6-9 | NA | TRBJ1-5 | NA | 12
TGCGCCAGCAGTGAGACGATAGGGTGGGGGACCTACGAGCAGTACTTC | CASSETIGWGTYEQYF | TRBV10-1 | few | TRBJ2-7 | NA | 16
TGTGCCAGCAGCGCGGGAGACCTAAGCAATCAGCCCCAGCATTTT | CASSAGDLSNQPQHF | TRBV9 | NA | TRBJ1-5 | NA | 15
TGTGCCAGCAGCTTAGAGTCCCCCAGCCTGAACACTGAAGCTTTCTTT | CASSLESPSLNTEAFF | TRBV7-9 | NA | TRBJ1-1 | NA | 16
TGTGCCAGCAGCTTGATCGACAGGGGGCCCCACGAGCAGTACTTC | CASSLIDRGPHEQYF | TRBV7-2 | large | TRBJ2-7 | TRBD1 | 15
TGCGCCAGCAGCCTGGGGTCGGGGGATCTAGGTCGGACTGAAGCTTTCTTT | CASSLGSGDLGRTEAFF | TRBV5-1 | NA | TRBJ1-1 | NA | 17
TGTGCCAGTCGTATCGACCCCAGTAGGGAGACCCAGTACTTC | CASRIDPSRETQYF | TRBV19 | NA | TRBJ2-5 | NA | 14
TGTGCCCTATCACCAGAAAAGTATGGCTACACCTTC | CALSPEKYGYTF | TRBV10-3 | NA | TRBJ1-2 | NA | 12
TGTGCCAGCAGCACGGGGGTGGGGGCTCTCTCCTACAATGAGCAGTTCTTC | CASSTGVGALSYNEQFF | TRBV7-2 | NA | TRBJ2-1 | NA | 17
TGTGCCAGCAGCTTTAGCGGACAGGGAGTGATCTTTGGTGGCTACACCTTC | CASSFSGQGVIFGGYTF | TRBV7-9 | medium-sized | TRBJ1-2 | TRBD1 | 17
TGTGCCAGCAGTCGAGACAGGGCGAACACTGAAGCTTTCTTT | CASSRDRANTEAFF | TRBV11-1 | once | TRBJ1-1 | TRBD1 | 14
TGTGCCAGCTCAGGGCGCACCTACGAGCAGTACTTC | CASSGRTYEQYF | TRBV18 | few | TRBJ2-7 | NA | 12
TGTGCCAGCAGCCACCGGGACAGGGCCTACGAGCAGTACTTC | CASSHRDRAYEQYF | TRBV7-9 | NA | TRBJ2-7 | TRBD1 | 14
TGTGCCAGCAGCGTAAACGCGGGGGAAAAACTGTTTTTT | CASSVNAGEKLFF | TRBV9 | NA | TRBJ1-4 | NA | 13
TGTGCCAGTATGGACAGGGCAGGAAACACCATATATTTT | CASMDRAGNTIYF | TRBV6-1 | NA | TRBJ1-3 | TRBD1 | 13
TGTGCCAGCAGTTTACTAGCGGGGGAAGATACGCAGTATTTT | CASSLLAGEDTQYF | TRBV27 | NA | TRBJ2-3 | TRBD2 | 14
TGTGCCAGCAGCGCCAGTAGCGGGGGGCCGGGGGAGACCCAGTACTTC | CASSASSGGPGETQYF | TRBV7-3 | NA | TRBJ2-5 | TRBD2 | 16
TGCGCCAGCAGCTTCGAAACAATAAGTGGCTCTGGAAACACCATATATTTT | CASSFETISGSGNTIYF | TRBV5-1 | NA | TRBJ1-3 | NA | 17
TGCGCCAGCAGCTGGGGGGACAGGCCGGACTACGAGCAGTACTTC | CASSWGDRPDYEQYF | TRBV5-1 | NA | TRBJ2-7 | TRBD1 | 15
TGTGCCAGCAGCGAACTCCAGGGGAACACTGAAGCTTTCTTT | CASSELQGNTEAFF | TRBV6-1 | NA | TRBJ1-1 | NA | 14
TGTGCCAGCGGACAGGGGAGTGTTACTGAAGCTTTCTTT | CASGQGSVTEAFF | TRBV6-1 | NA | TRBJ1-1 | TRBD1 | 13
TGCGCCAGCAGCTTGGCCATCCGGGGCGGGGGGGCCGATACGCAGTATTTT | CASSLAIRGGGADTQYF | TRBV5-1 | once | TRBJ2-3 | TRBD2 | 17
TGTGCCAGTCAGGGGGACACTGAAGCTTTCTTT | CASQGDTEAFF | TRBV7-9 | NA | TRBJ1-1 | TRBD1 | 11
TGTGCCTGGGCCCCTACAGGGGTGAGTGGCTACACCTTC | CAWAPTGVSGYTF | TRBV30 | once | TRBJ1-2 | TRBD1 | 13
TGCGCCAGCAGCTTCGGGACAGGGTCCGGCGAGCAGTACTTC | CASSFGTGSGEQYF | TRBV5-1 | few | TRBJ2-7 | TRBD1 | 14